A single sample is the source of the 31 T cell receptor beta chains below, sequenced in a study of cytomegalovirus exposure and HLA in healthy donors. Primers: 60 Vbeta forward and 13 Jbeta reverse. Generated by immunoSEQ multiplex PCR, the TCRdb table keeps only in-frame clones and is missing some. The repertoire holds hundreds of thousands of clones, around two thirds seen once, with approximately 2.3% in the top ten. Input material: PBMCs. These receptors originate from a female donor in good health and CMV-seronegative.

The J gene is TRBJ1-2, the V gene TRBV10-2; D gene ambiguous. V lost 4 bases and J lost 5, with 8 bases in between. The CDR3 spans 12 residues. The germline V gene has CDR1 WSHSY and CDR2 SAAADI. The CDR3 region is CASSGEGYGYTF. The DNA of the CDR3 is TGCGCCAGCAGTGGAGAGGGTTATGGCTACACCTTC.

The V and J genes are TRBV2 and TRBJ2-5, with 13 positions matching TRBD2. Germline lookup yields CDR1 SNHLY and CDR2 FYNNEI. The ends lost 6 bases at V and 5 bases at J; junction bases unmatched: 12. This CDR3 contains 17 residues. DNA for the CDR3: TGTGCCAGCAGGGGGGGACTAGCGGGGTTCTTTATGGAGACCCAGTACTTC. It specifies CASRGGLAGFFMETQYF. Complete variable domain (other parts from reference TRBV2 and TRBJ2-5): EPEVTQTPSHQVTQMGQEVILRCVPISNHLYFYWYRQILGQKVEFLVSFYNNEISEKSEIFDDQFSVERPDGSNFTLKIRSTKLEDSAMYFCASRGGLAGFFMETQYFGPGTRLLVL.

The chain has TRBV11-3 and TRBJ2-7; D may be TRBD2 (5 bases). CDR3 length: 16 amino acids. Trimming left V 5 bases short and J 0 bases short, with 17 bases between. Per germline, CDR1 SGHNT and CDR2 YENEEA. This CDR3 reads CASSPRRAESSYEQYF. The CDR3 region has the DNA TGTGCCAGCAGCCCCCGGAGAGCGGAGAGCTCCTACGAGCAGTACTTC. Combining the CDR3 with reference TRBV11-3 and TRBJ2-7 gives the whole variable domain EAGVVQSPRYKIIEKKQPVAFWCNPISGHNTLYWYLQNLGQGPELLIRYENEEAVDDSQLPKDRFSAERLKGVDSTLKIQPAELGDSAVYLCASSPRRAESSYEQYFGPGTRLTVT.

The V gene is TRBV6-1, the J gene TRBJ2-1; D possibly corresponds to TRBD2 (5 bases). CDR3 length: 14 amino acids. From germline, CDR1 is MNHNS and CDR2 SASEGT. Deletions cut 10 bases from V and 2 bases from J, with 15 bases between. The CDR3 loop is CATLEDGAYNEQFF. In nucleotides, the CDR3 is TGTGCCACCCTGGAGGACGGAGCCTACAATGAGCAGTTCTTC.

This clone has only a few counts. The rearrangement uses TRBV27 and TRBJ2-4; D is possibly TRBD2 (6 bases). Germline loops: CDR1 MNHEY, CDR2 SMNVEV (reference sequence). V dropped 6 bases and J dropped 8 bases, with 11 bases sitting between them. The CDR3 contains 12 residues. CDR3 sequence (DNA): TGTGCCAGCAGCCACCCGGGGGACATTCAGTACTTC. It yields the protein CASSHPGDIQYF.

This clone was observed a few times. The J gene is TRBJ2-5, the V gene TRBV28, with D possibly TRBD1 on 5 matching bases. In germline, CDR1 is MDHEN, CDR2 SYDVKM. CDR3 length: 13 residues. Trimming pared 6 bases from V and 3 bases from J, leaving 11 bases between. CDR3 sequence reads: CASSQGAKETQYF. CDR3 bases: TGTGCCAGCAGCCAGGGCGCGAAAGAGACCCAGTACTTC.

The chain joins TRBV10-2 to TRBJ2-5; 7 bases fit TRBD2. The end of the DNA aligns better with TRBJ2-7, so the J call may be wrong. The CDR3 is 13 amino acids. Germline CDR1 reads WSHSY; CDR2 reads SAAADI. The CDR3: CASRLAGGNEQYF. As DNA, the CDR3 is TGCGCCAGCAGGTTAGCGGGTGGGAACGAGCAGTACTTC.

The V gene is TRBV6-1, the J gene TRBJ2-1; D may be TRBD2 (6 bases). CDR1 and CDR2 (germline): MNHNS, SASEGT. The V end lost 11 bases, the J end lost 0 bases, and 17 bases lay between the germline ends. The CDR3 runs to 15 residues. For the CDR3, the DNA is TGTGCCGGAAAACGGGGGAGCAGCTCCTACAATGAGCAGTTCTTC. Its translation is CAGKRGSSSYNEQFF.

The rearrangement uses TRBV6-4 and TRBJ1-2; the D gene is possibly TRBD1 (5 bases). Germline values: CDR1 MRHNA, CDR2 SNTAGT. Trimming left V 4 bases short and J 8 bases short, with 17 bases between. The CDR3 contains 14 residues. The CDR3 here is CASSVTRGGGGYTF. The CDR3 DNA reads TGTGCCAGCAGTGTTACCCGGGGCGGGGGAGGCTACACCTTC.

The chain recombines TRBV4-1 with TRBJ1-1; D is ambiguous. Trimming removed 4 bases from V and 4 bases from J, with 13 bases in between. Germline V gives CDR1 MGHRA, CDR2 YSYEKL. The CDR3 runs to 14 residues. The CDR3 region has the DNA TGCGCCAGCAGCCCGCGGGAGGGAACCACTGAAGCTTTCTTT. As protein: CASSPREGTTEAFF.

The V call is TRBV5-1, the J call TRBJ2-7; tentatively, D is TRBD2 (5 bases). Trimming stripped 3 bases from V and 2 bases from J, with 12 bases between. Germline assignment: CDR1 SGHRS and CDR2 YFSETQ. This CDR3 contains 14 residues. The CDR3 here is CASSSGRAAYEQYF. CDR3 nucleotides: TGCGCCAGCAGCTCGGGAAGGGCAGCCTACGAGCAGTACTTC.

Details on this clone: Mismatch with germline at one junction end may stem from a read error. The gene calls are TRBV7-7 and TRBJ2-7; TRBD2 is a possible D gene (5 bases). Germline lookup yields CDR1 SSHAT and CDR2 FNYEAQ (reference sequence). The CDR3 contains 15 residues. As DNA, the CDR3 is TGTGCTAGCAGCTCCGGTCTCGGGGAAGCCTACGAGCAGTACTTC. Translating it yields CASSSGLGEAYEQYF.

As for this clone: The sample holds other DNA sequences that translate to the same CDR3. This chain's CDR3 is CASSFGGPTYNEQFF. CDR3 in DNA: TGTGCCAGCAGCTTCGGTGGTCCTACCTACAATGAGCAGTTCTTC. The chain employs TRBV11-3 and TRBJ2-1; D gene unclear. Trimming took off 3 bases at V and 2 bases at J, with 11 bases between the two ends. The germline CDR1 and CDR2 sequences are SGHNT and YENEEA. CDR3 length equals 15 residues.

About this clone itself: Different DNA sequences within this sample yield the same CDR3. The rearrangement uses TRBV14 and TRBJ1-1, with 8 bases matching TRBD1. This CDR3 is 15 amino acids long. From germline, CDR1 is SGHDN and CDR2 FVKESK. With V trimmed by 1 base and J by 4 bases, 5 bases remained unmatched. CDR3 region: CASSQAGGRGTEAFF. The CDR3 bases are TGTGCCAGCAGCCAAGCAGGGGGCCGGGGCACTGAAGCTTTCTTT. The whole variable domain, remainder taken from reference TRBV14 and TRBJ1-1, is EAGVTQFPSHSVIEKGQTVTLRCDPISGHDNLYWYRRVMGKEIKFLLHFVKESKQDESGMPNNRFLAERTGGTYSTLKVQPAELEDSGVYFCASSQAGGRGTEAFFGQGTRLTVV.

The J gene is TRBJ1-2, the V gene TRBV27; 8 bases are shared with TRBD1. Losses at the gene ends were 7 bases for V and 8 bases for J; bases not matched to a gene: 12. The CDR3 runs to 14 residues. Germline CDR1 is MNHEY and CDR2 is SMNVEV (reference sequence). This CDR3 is CASILGDRPGGYTF. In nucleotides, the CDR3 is TGTGCCAGCATCCTAGGGGACAGGCCTGGAGGCTACACCTTC.

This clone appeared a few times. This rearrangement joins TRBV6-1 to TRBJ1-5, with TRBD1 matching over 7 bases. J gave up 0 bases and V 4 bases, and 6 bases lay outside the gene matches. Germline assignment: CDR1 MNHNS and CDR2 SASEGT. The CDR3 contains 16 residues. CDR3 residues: CASSVEQGYSNQPQHF. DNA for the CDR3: TGTGCCAGCAGTGTTGAACAGGGGTATAGCAATCAGCCCCAGCATTTT.

Here the CDR3 DNA reads TGTGCCAGCAGTGAACTGGCCAACACCGGGGAGCTGTTTTTT. Translated, it gives CASSELANTGELFF. J is TRBJ2-2 and V is TRBV6-1; D is undetermined. Germline V gives CDR1 MNHNS, CDR2 SASEGT. The CDR3 loop spans 14 amino acids. The V and J ends lost 2 bases and 2 bases respectively, with 6 bases between them.

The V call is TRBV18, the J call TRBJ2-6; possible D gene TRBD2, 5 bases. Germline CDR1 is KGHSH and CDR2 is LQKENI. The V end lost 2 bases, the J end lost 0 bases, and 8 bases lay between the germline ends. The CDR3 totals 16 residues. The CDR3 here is CASSPGEGSGANVLTF. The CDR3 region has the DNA TGTGCCAGCTCACCAGGTGAGGGCTCTGGGGCCAACGTCCTGACTTTC. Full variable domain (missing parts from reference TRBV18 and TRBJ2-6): NAGVMQNPRHLVRRRGQEARLRCSPMKGHSHVYWYRQLPEEGLKFMVYLQKENIIDESGMPKERFSAEFPKEGPSILRIQQVVRGDSAAYFCASSPGEGSGANVLTFGAGSRLTVL.

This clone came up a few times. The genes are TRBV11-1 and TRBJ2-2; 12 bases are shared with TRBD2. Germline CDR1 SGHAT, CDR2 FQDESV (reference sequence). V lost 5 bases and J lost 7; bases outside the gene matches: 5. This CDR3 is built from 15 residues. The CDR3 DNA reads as TGTGCCAGCAGCCCACTAGCGGGGGGCGGCGGGGAGCTGTTTTTT. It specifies CASSPLAGGGGELFF.

CDR3 DNA: TGTGCCAGCAGTTACTCCGGGACAGCGCCCTACGAGCAGTACTTC. Protein: CASSYSGTAPYEQYF. J is TRBJ2-7 and V is TRBV27; TRBD1 matches at 7 bases. The CDR3 extends over 15 amino acids. J lost 2 bases, V lost 4 bases, and 8 bases had no gene match. Germline-derived CDR1 and CDR2 are MNHEY and SMNVEV (reference sequence).

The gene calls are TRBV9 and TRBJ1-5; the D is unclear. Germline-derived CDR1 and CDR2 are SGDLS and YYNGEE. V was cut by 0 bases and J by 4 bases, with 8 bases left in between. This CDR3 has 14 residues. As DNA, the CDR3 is TGTGCCAGCAGCGTAGCTGCGGGGAATCAGCCCCAGCATTTT. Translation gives CASSVAAGNQPQHF.

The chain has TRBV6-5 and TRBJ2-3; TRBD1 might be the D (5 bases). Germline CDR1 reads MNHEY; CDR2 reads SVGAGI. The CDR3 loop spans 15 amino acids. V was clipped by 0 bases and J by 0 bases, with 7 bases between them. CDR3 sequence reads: CASSYSQGSTDTQYF. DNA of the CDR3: TGTGCCAGCAGTTACTCCCAGGGCAGCACAGATACGCAGTATTTT.

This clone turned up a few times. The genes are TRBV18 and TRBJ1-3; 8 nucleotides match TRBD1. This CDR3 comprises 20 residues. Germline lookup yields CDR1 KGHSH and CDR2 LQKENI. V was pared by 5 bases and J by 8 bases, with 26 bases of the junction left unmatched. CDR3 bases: TGTGCCAGCTCAGCAACCTACCGACAGGGGTTTGGGGGAGCGTCACACACCATATATTTT. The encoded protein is CASSATYRQGFGGASHTIYF.

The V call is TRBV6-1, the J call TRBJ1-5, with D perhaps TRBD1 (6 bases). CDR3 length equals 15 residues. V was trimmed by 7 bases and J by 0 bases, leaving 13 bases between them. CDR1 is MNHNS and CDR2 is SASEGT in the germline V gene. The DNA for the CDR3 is TGTGCCAGCATCCTTAACAGGGCTAGCAATCAGCCCCAGCATTTT. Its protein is CASILNRASNQPQHF.

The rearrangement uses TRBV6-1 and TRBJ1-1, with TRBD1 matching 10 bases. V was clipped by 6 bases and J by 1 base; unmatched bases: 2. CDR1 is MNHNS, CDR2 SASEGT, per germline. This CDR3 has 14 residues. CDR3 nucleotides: TGTGCCAGCAGGGGACAGGGGTGGAACACTGAAGCTTTCTTT. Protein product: CASRGQGWNTEAFF.

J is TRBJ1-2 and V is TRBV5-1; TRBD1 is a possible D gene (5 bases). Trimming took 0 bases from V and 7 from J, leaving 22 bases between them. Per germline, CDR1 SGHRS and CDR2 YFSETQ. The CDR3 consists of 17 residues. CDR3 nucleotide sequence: TGCGCCAGCAGCTTGGACGACAGCGTTGTAAAAACGGGTGGCTACACCTTC. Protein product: CASSLDDSVVKTGGYTF. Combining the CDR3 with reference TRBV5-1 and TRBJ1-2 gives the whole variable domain KAGVTQTPRYLIKTRGQQVTLSCSPISGHRSVSWYQQTPGQGLQFLFEYFSETQRNKGNFPGRFSGRQFSNSRSEMNVSTLELGDSALYLCASSLDDSVVKTGGYTFGSGTRLTVV.

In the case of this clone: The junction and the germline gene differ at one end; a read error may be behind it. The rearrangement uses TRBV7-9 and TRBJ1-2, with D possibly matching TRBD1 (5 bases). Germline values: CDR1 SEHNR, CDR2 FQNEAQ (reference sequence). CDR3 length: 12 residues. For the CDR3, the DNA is TGTGCCAGCAGCTTAGTGGAGGGGAGGTCCGCCTTC. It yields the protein CASSLVEGRSAF.

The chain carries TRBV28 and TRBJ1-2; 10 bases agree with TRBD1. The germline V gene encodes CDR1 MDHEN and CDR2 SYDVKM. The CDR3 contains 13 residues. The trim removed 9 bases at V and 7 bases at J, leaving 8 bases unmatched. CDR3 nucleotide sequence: TGTGCCAGTAGGACAGGGGGGACGGGTGGCTACACCTTC. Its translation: CASRTGGTGGYTF.

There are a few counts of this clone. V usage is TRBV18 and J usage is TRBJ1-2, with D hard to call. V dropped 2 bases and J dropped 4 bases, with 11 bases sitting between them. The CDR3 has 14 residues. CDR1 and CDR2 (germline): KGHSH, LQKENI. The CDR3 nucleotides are TGTGCCAGCTCACCAGCTGTTGGCGGCTATGGCTACACCTTC. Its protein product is CASSPAVGGYGYTF. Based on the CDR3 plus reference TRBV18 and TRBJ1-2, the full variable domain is NAGVMQNPRHLVRRRGQEARLRCSPMKGHSHVYWYRQLPEEGLKFMVYLQKENIIDESGMPKERFSAEFPKEGPSILRIQQVVRGDSAAYFCASSPAVGGYGYTFGSGTRLTVV.

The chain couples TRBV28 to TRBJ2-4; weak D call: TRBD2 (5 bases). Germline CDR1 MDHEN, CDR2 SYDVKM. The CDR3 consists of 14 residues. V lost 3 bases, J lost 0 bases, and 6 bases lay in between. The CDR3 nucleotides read TGTGCCAGCAGTTTTCGGGGAGCCAAAAACATTCAGTACTTC. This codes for CASSFRGAKNIQYF.

The CDR3 spells CASSLASGAIYEQYF. The CDR3 DNA reads TGTGCCAGCAGCTTAGCGTCAGGGGCCATCTACGAGCAGTACTTC. This sequence joins TRBV7-6 and TRBJ2-5; a weak D match, TRBD1 (6 bases). With the DNA end fitting TRBJ2-7 better, the J assignment may be wrong. The CDR3 is made up of 15 amino acids. Per the germline V gene, CDR1 is SGHVS and CDR2 is FNYEAQ.